This TCR beta chain was profiled in a study of T-cell reconstitution after alpha-beta-depleted transplantation in children. Unique molecular identifiers were used in preparing the TCRbeta library. TCRdb reprocessed the PCR reads with MiXCR, giving one entry per CDR3 protein. Of approximately 170,000 distinct CDR3 sequences listed, around 10% are singletons. General study results and limits: At day 60, the high TCRbeta diversity found in some patients originated from recipient T cells and thymic progenitors that had survived. Among T cells one year after transplant, newly produced cells accounted for most counts and diversity. At around two months after transplant, the alpha-beta T cells were reportedly derived from several hundred expanded clones that came from non-depleted graft cells.

Germline V CDR1 and CDR2: DFQATT, SNEGSKA (reference sequence). The CDR3 has 18 residues. The ends were cut back, 6 bases at V and 0 bases at J, with 25 bases in the middle. Of note for this clonotype: Its antigen is unidentified.

The receptor was isolated from a boy younger than 10 with acute myeloid leukemia, due to receive a stem cell transplant. This sequence joins TRBV20-1 and TRBJ2-3, with TRBD2 as a possible D gene (5 bases). The material was PBMCs, obtained before TCRalphabeta/CD19-depleted stem cell transplant. The CDR3, as DNA: TGCAGTGCGAGCAGCGGAATAGGGCGGAACGCTAGCACAGATACGCAGTATTTT. Its translation: CSASSGIGRNASTDTQYF.